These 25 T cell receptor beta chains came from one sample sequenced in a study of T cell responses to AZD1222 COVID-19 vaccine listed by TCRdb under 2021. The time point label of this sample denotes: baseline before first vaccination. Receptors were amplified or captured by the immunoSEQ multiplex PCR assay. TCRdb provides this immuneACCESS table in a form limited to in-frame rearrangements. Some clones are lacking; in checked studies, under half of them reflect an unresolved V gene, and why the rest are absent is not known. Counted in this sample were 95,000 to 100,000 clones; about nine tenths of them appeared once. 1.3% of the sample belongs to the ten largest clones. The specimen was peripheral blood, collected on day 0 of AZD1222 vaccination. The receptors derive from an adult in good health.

CDR3 sequence: CASFPRVETNYGYTF. In nucleotides, the CDR3 is TGTGCCAGCTTCCCCAGGGTAGAAACTAACTATGGCTACACCTTC. The chain joins TRBV5-4 to TRBJ1-2; D might be TRBD1 (5 bases). This CDR3 is built from 15 residues. Trimming took 7 bases from V and 0 from J, leaving 16 bases between them. Germline CDR1 reads SGHNT; CDR2 reads YYREEE (reference sequence).

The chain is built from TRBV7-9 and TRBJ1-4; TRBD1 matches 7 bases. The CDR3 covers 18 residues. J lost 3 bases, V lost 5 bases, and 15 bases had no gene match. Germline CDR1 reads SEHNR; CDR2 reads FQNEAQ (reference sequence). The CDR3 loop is CASSAILKGASANEKLFF. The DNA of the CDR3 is TGTGCCAGCAGCGCAATTCTAAAGGGGGCGAGTGCTAATGAAAAACTGTTTTTT.

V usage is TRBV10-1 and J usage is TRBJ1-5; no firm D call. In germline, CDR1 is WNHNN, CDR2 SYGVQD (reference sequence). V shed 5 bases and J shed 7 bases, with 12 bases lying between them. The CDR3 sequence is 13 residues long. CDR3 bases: TGCGCCAGCAGTTGGACGGTTCTACAGCCCCAGCATTTT. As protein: CASSWTVLQPQHF.

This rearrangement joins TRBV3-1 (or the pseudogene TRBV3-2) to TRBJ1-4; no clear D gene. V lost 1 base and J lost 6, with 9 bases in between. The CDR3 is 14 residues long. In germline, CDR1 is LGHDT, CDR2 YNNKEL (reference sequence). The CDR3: CASSQGRGDEKLFF. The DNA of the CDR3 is TGTGCCAGCAGCCAAGGCAGAGGCGATGAAAAACTGTTTTTT.

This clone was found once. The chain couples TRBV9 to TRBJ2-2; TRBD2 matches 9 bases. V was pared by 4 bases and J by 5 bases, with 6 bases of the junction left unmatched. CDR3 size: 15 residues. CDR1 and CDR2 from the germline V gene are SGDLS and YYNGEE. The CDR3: CASSPRLAATGELFF. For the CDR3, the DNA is TGTGCCAGCAGCCCTAGACTAGCGGCGACCGGGGAGCTGTTTTTT.

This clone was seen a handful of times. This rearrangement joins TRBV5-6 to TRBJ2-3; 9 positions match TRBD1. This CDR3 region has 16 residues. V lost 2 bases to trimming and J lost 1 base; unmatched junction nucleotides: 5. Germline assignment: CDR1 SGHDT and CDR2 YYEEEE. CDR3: CASSFPGQGGTDTQYF. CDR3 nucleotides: TGTGCCAGCAGCTTCCCGGGACAGGGCGGCACAGATACGCAGTATTTT.

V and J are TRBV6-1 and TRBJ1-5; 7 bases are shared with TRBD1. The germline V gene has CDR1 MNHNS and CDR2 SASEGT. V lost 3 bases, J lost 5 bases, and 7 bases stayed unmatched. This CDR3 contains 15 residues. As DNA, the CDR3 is TGTGCCAGCAGTGACCAGGGGGGGATATATCAGCCCCAGCATTTT. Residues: CASSDQGGIYQPQHF.

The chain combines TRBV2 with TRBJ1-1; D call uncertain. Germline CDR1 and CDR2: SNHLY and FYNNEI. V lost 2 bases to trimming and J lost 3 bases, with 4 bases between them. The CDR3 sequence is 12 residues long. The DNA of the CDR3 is TGTGCCAGCAGTGAATTGGACACTGAAGCTTTCTTT. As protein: CASSELDTEAFF.

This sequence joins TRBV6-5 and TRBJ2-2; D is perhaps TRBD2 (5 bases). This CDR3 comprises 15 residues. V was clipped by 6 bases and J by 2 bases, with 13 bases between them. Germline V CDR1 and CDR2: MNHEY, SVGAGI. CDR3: CASSPGLLNTGELFF. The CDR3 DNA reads TGTGCCAGCAGCCCCGGACTTCTAAACACCGGGGAGCTGTTTTTT.

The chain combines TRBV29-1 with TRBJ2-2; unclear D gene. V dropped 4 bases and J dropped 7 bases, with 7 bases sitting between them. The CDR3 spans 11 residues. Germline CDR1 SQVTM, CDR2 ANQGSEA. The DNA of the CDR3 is TGCAGCGTTGGAAGGGACGGGGAGCTGTTTTTT. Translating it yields CSVGRDGELFF.

The CDR3 spells CASSQELVAGNYEQYF. The CDR3 bases are TGCGCCAGCAGCCAGGAGTTGGTAGCGGGGAACTACGAGCAGTACTTC. The chain combines TRBV4-1 with TRBJ2-7, with 8 bases matching TRBD2. V lost 3 bases and J lost 3; bases outside the gene matches: 10. CDR1 is MGHRA, CDR2 YSYEKL, per germline. The CDR3 totals 16 residues.

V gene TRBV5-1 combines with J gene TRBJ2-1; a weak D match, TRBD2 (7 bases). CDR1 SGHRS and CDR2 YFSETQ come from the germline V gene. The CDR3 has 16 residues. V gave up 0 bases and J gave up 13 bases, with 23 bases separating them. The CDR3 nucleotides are TGCGCCAGCAGCTTGGCGGGGGGCGCGGTGACACCTTCCCAGTTCTTC. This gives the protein CASSLAGGAVTPSQFF. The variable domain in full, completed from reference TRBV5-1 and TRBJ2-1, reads KAGVTQTPRYLIKTRGQQVTLSCSPISGHRSVSWYQQTPGQGLQFLFEYFSETQRNKGNFPGRFSGRQFSNSRSEMNVSTLELGDSALYLCASSLAGGAVTPSQFFGPGTRLTVL.

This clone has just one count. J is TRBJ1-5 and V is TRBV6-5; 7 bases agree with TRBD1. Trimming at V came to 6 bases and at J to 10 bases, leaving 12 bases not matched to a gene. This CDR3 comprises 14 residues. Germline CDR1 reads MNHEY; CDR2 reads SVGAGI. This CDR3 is CASRPEGADRPQHF. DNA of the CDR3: TGTGCCAGCAGGCCCGAGGGGGCTGACCGCCCCCAGCATTTT.

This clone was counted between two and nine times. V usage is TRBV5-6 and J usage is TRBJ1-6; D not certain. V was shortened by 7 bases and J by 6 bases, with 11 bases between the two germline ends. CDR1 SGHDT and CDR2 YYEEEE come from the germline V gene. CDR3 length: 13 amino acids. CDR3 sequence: CASLRESNSPLHF. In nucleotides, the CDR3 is TGTGCCAGCTTGCGGGAGTCTAATTCACCCCTCCACTTT.

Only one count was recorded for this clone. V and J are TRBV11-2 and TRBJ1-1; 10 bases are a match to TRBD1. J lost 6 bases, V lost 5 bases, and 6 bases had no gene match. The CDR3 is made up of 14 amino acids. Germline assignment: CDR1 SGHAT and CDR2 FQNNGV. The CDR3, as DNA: TGTGCCAGCAGCGGGGACAGGGGTATCGCTGAAGCTTTCTTT. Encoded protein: CASSGDRGIAEAFF.

The DNA for the CDR3 is TGTGCCACTCAGGGACAGGTGCTAGGGAACACTGAAGCTTTCTTT. Its protein product is CATQGQVLGNTEAFF. V and J are TRBV28 and TRBJ1-1; TRBD1 agrees at 8 bases. The germline gives CDR1 MDHEN, CDR2 SYDVKM. V was pared by 10 bases and J by 1 base, with 11 bases of the junction left unmatched. The CDR3 extends over 15 amino acids.

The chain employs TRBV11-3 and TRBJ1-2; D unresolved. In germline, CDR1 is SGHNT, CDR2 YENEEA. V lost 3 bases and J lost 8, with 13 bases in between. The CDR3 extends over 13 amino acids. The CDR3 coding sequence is TGTGCCAGCAGCTTTCAAAGCGGCAGGGGCTACACCTTC. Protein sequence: CASSFQSGRGYTF.

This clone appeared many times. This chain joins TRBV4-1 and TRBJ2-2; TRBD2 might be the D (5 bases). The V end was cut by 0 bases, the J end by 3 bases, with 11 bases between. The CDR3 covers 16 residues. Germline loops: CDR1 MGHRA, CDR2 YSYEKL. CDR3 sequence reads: CASSQEKTGYTGELFF. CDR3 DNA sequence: TGCGCCAGCAGCCAAGAGAAGACGGGGTACACCGGGGAGCTGTTTTTT.

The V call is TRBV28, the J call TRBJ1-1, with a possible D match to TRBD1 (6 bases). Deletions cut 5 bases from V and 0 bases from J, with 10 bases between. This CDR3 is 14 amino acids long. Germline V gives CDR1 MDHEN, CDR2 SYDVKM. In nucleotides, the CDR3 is TGTGCCAGCAGTAACAGGGTCATGAACACTGAAGCTTTCTTT. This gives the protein CASSNRVMNTEAFF. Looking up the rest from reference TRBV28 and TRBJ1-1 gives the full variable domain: DVKVTQSSRYLVKRTGEKVFLECVQDMDHENMFWYRQDPGLGLRLIYFSYDVKMKEKGDIPEGYSVSREKKERFSLILESASTNQTSMYLCASSNRVMNTEAFFGQGTRLTVV.

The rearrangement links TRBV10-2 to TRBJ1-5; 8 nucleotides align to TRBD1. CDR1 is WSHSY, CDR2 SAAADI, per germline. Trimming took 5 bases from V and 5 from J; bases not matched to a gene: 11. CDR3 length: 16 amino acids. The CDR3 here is CASSKTGTGGDQPQHF. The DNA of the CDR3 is TGCGCCAGCAGTAAGACAGGGACAGGCGGGGATCAGCCCCAGCATTTT.

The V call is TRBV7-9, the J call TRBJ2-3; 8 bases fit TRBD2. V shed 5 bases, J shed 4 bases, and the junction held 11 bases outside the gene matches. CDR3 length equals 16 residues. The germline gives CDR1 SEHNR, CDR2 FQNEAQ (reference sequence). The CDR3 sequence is CASSGAGRGGPDTQYF. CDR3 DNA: TGTGCCAGCAGCGGGGCGGGCCGGGGGGGCCCAGATACGCAGTATTTT. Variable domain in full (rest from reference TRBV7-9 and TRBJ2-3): DTGVSQNPRHKITKRGQNVTFRCDPISEHNRLYWYRQTLGQGPEFLTYFQNEAQLEKSRLLSDRFSAERPKGSFSTLEIQRTEQGDSAMYLCASSGAGRGGPDTQYFGPGTRLTVL.

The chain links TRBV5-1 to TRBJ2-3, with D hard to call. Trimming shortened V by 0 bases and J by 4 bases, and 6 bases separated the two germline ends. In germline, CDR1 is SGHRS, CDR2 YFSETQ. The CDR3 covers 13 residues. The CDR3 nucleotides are TGCGCCAGCAGCTTGGATGCGGCAGATACGCAGTATTTT. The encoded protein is CASSLDAADTQYF.

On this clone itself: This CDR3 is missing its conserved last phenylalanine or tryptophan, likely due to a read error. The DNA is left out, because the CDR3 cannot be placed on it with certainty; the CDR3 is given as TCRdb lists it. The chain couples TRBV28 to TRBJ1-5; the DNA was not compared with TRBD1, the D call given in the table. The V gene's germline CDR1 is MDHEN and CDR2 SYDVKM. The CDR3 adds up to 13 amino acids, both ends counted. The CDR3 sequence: CASSITGQGAWAV.

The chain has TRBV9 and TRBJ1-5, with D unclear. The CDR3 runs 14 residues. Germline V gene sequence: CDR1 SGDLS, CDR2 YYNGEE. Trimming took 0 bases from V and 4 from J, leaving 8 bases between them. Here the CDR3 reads CASSVGVENQPQHF. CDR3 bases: TGTGCCAGCAGCGTAGGGGTGGAAAATCAGCCCCAGCATTTT.

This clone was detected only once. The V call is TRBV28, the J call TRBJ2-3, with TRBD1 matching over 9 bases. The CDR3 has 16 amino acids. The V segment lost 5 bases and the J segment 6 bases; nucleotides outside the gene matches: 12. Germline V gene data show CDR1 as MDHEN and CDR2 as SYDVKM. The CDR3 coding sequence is TGTGCCAGCAGTAATAAAAGGTACAGGGGGCGGGATACGCAGTATTTT. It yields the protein CASSNKRYRGRDTQYF.